This TCR beta chain was obtained from a study of tumor-infiltrating lymphocytes in primary liver carcinoma. In the study overall: Treatment of the patients' primary liver carcinoma consisted of surgical resection. Study-level points and caveats: Bulk unsorted samples prevented comparison of CD4+ and CD8+ repertoires. Tumor-blood pairs (like tumor-adjacent pairs) overlapped less than tumor region pairs did.

Per the germline V gene, CDR1 is MNHEY and CDR2 is SVGAGI. V was clipped by 5 bases and J by 6 bases; unmatched bases: 6. CDR3 length equals 15 residues. Unsorted whole blood supplied the blood RNA, and germline DNA was isolated too. The patients carried chronic HBV infection and had received no treatment. A constant-region primer primed TCR beta cDNA synthesis from around 500 ng of total RNA. Amplification in three nested multiplex PCR rounds with slightly modified ARM-PCR gave rise to TCR beta libraries. TRBV1-TRBV30 forward and Cbeta reverse primers drove the first two approximately 10-cycle rounds. TCRdb itself ran the multiplex PCR reads through MiXCR, one entry per CDR3 protein. Here the sample spans 310,000 or so distinct CDR3 sequences, 45% to 70% being singletons. Worth noting for this clonotype: Its antigen is still unknown. This clone may be a read error of a much larger clone one base away.

The V call is TRBV6-5, the J call TRBJ2-1; the match to TRBD2 covers 11 bases. What was sequenced was peripheral blood. This clonotype originated in a woman in her thirties with primary liver carcinoma and hepatitis B virus infection. Here the CDR3 DNA reads TGTGCCAGCAGTAAAGGACTAGCGGGTTTCAATGAGCAGTTCTTC. Translation gives CASSKGLAGFNEQFF.